This TCR beta chain is from a study of breast tumors, draining lymph nodes, adjacent tissues. Germline V lookup: CDR1 SGDLS, CDR2 YYNGEE. The CDR3 contains 14 residues. This clonotype was detected ten times or more. At one end, the junction sequence differs from germline, possibly due to a read error. TCRdb reprocessed the multiplex PCR reads with MiXCR, giving one entry per CDR3 protein. Of more than 50,000 distinct CDR3 sequences in the sample, 45% to 60% were seen once. The source of this sequence is a female donor with breast cancer. Some clones in this sample may be carry-over from other donors' samples. V gene TRBV9 combines with J gene TRBJ2-5; D is uncertain. The sample consisted of breast tumor tissue. The CDR3 DNA reads as TGTGCCAGCAGCGCTGACGGAACCCAAGAGACCCAGTCCTTC. It encodes CASSADGTQETQSF. Full variable domain (remainder filled in from reference TRBV9 and TRBJ2-5): DSGVTQTPKHLITATGQRVTLRCSPRSGDLSVYWYQQSLDQGLQFLIQYYNGEERAKGNILERFSAQQFPDLHSELNLSSLELGDSALYFCASSADGTQETQSFGPGTRLLVL.